This entry lists 14 T cell receptor beta chains sequenced from one sample in a study of Graves' ophthalmopathy and Graves' hyperthyroidism. Amplification from RNA transcripts yielded the TCR beta CDR3 regions. First-round RT-PCR used HTBI primers; second-round multiplex PCR followed. TCRdb fed the multiplex PCR reads into MiXCR, producing one record per CDR3 protein. The table shows 580,000 or so distinct CDR3 sequences, with about 35% occurring only once. The sequenced sample was peripheral blood or thyroid tissue (not recorded which). Receptors originate from an adult man with Graves' hyperthyroidism.

This clonotype has a handful of counts. This chain links TRBV24-1 with TRBJ2-3, with D possibly TRBD2 on 6 matching bases. The CDR3 is made up of 17 amino acids. V dropped 1 base and J dropped 0 bases, with 13 bases sitting between them. Germline V gene lookup returns CDR1 KGHDR and CDR2 SFDVKD. CDR3 sequence (DNA): TGTGCCACCAGTGATTTTGGCCGGCGGGGCAGCACAGATACGCAGTATTTT. The encoded protein is CATSDFGRRGSTDTQYF.

Worth noting for this clonotype: The junction does not match germline at one end; this may be a read error. The chain links TRBV12-3 or TRBV12-4 to TRBJ2-6, with 7 positions matching TRBD1. The CDR3 covers 12 residues. The chain's CDR3 is CASSTGVNVLTF. The CDR3 nucleotides read TGTGCCAGCAGTACAGGGGTCAACGTCCTGACTTTC.

About this clonotype: At one end the junction does not follow the germline gene, possibly because of a read error. CDR3 DNA sequence: TGTGCCATCAGTGAGTCGTTGGGACTAGCGGGCGGTAACGAAGAGACCCGGTACTTC. It is translated as CAISESLGLAGGNEETRYF. The chain has TRBV10-3 and TRBJ2-5; 12 positions match TRBD2. Germline CDR1 and CDR2: ENHRY and SYGVKD. This CDR3 has 19 amino acids.

The gene calls are TRBV5-1 and TRBJ2-2; D could derive from TRBD1 or TRBD2 (6 bases each). From germline, CDR1 is SGHRS and CDR2 YFSETQ. The germline V and J ends were trimmed by 5 bases and 0 bases, with 11 bases remaining between them. The CDR3 consists of 15 residues. The CDR3 loop reads CASRAGHSNTGELFF. The CDR3 DNA reads as TGCGCCAGCAGGGCGGGACATTCGAACACCGGGGAGCTGTTTTTT.

This clonotype was seen ten or more times. CDR3 nucleotides: TGTGCCAGCAGTTCACAGGCTGGTAACACTGAAGCTTTCTTT. It codes for CASSSQAGNTEAFF. J is TRBJ1-1 and V is TRBV12-3 or TRBV12-4, with a tentative D call TRBD1 (5 bases). The V end was cut by 4 bases, the J end by 2 bases, with 11 bases between. This CDR3 contains 14 residues.

The genes are TRBV6-4 and TRBJ2-7; 7 bases are shared with TRBD2. From germline, CDR1 is MRHNA and CDR2 SNTAGT. This CDR3 spans 16 amino acids. Trimming took 5 bases from V and 0 from J; bases not matched to a gene: 10. DNA of the CDR3: TGTGCCAGCAGTCCTACTAGCGCCCACGACTCCTACGAGCAGTACTTC. Translation: CASSPTSAHDSYEQYF.

This clonotype has a handful of counts. The junction differs from germline at one of its ends, possibly a read error. This chain links TRBV7-6 with TRBJ2-2, with D possibly matching TRBD2 (5 bases). The CDR3 consists of 14 residues. The germline V gene has CDR1 SGHVS and CDR2 FNYEAQ. The CDR3 nucleotides read TGTGCCAGCAGCTTAGTGAGAAGAACCGGGGAGCCGTTTTTT. This gives the protein CASSLVRRTGEPFF.

The chain recombines TRBV14 with TRBJ1-2; D is perhaps TRBD1 (5 bases). The CDR3 is 13 residues long. Looked up from germline, CDR1 is SGHDN and CDR2 is FVKESK. V lost 3 bases, J lost 3 bases, and 8 bases lay in between. For the CDR3, the DNA is TGTGCCAGCAGCCACAGGGAAGACTATGGCTACACCTTC. This sequence encodes CASSHREDYGYTF.

This clonotype has ten or more counts. The CDR3 nucleotides are TGTGCCAGCAGCTTGGGGACTAGAGTGGTGCACGAGCAGTACTTC. Protein product: CASSLGTRVVHEQYF. The chain joins TRBV5-6 to TRBJ2-7; TRBD2 aligns across 7 bases. Trimming removed 0 bases from V and 5 bases from J; junction bases left unmatched: 8. This CDR3 spans 15 amino acids. Germline V gene lookup returns CDR1 SGHDT and CDR2 YYEEEE.

This clonotype was detected once. A junction end diverges from the germline sequence, so it may reflect a read error. V gene TRBV2 combines with J gene TRBJ1-2, with D hard to call. Germline V CDR1 and CDR2: SNHLY, FYNNEI. The CDR3 consists of 15 residues. The CDR3 DNA reads as TGCGCCAGCAGCCAAGATGGAGCTGTGGAGTATGGCTACACCTTC. Its protein is CASSQDGAVEYGYTF.

The chain links TRBV6-4 to TRBJ1-6, with D possibly matching TRBD1 (5 bases). V was clipped by 7 bases and J by 5 bases, with 15 bases between them. This CDR3 comprises 15 residues. The germline gives CDR1 MRHNA, CDR2 SNTAGT. CDR3 residues: CASTLAPGNNSPLHF. CDR3 sequence (DNA): TGTGCCAGCACCCTAGCCCCAGGGAATAATTCACCCCTCCACTTT.

J is TRBJ2-5 and V is TRBV24-1; D unclear. CDR3 length equals 14 residues. The germline V gene encodes CDR1 KGHDR and CDR2 SFDVKD. V was pared by 6 bases and J by 1 base, with 11 bases between. The CDR3 DNA reads as TGTGCCACCAGTTTTCAAGAACCCCAAGAGACCCAGTACTTC. It yields the protein CATSFQEPQETQYF.

The chain has TRBV20-1 and TRBJ2-1, with TRBD2 matching 12 bases. In germline, CDR1 is DFQATT, CDR2 SNEGSKA (reference sequence). The CDR3 loop spans 14 amino acids. Germline trimming cut 5 bases from V and 8 bases from J; bases unmatched to any gene: 7. The CDR3 reads CSAQTSGSFDEQFF. In nucleotides, the CDR3 is TGCAGTGCTCAGACTAGCGGGAGTTTTGATGAGCAGTTCTTC.

At least ten counts were recorded for this clonotype. J is TRBJ1-1 and V is TRBV7-6; 12 bases are shared with TRBD1. From germline, CDR1 is SGHVS and CDR2 FNYEAQ. J lost 6 bases, V lost 3 bases, and 5 bases had no gene match. CDR3 length equals 15 residues. The CDR3 nucleotides are TGTGCCAGCAGCTTGGGACAGGGGGCGCGGGCTGAAGCTTTCTTT. Amino acids: CASSLGQGARAEAFF.